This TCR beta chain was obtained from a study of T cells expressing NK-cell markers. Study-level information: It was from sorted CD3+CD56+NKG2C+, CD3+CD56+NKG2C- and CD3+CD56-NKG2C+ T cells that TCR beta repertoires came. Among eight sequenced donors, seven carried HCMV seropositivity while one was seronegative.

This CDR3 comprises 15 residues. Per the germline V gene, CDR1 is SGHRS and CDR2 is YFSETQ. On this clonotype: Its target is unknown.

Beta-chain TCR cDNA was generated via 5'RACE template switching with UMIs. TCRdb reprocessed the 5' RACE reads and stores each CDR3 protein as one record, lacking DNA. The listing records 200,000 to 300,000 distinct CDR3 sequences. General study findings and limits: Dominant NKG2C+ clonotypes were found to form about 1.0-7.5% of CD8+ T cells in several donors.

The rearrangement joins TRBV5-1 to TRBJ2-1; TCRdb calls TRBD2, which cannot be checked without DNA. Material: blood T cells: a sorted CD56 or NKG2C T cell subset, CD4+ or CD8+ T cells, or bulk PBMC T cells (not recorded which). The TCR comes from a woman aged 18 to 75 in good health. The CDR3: CASSSRERPYNEQFF.